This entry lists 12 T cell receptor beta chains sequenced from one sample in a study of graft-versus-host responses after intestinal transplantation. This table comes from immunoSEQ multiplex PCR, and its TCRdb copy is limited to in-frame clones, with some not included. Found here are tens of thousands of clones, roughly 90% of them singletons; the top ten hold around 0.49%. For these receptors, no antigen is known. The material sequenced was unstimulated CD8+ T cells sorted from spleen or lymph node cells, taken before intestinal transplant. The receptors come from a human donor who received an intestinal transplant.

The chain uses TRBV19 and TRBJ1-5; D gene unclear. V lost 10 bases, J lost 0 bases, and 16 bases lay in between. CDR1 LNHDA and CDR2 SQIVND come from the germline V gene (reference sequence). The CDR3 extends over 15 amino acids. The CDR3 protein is CATWSGEASNQPQHF. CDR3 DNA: TGTGCCACGTGGAGTGGAGAGGCTAGCAATCAGCCCCAGCATTTT.

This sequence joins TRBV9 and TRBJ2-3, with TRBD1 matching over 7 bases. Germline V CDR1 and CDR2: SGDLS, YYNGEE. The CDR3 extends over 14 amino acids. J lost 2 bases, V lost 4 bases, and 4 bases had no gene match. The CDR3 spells CASSSGTATDTQYF. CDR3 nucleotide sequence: TGTGCCAGCAGCTCCGGGACAGCCACAGATACGCAGTATTTT.

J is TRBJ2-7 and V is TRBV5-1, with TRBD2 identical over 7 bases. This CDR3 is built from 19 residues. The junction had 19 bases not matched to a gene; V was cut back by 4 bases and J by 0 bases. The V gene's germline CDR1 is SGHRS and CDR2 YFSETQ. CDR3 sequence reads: CASSRPNVESGGSSYEQYF. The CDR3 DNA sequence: TGCGCCAGCAGCCGGCCTAACGTCGAATCGGGGGGAAGCTCCTACGAGCAGTACTTC.

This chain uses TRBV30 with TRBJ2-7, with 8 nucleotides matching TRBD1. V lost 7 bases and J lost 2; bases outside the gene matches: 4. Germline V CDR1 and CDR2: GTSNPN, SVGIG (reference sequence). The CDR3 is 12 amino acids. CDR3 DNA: TGTGCCTCGACAGGGGCCACCTACGAGCAGTACTTC. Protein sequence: CASTGATYEQYF.

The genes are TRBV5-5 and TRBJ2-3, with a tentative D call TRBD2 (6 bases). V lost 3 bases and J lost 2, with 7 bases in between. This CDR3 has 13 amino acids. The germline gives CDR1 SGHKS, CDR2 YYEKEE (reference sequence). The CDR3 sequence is CASSWGVTDTQYF. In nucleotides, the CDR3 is TGTGCCAGCAGCTGGGGGGTCACAGATACGCAGTATTTT.

The CDR3 sequence: CASSLAVGGGYTGELFF. The DNA of the CDR3 is TGTGCCAGCAGCTTAGCGGTCGGGGGGGGCTACACCGGGGAGCTGTTTTTT. This chain connects TRBV7-2 to TRBJ2-2; 8 nucleotides agree with TRBD2. Germline V gene data show CDR1 as SGHTA and CDR2 as FQGNSA. The trim removed 0 bases at V and 3 bases at J, leaving 6 bases unmatched. CDR3 size: 17 residues.

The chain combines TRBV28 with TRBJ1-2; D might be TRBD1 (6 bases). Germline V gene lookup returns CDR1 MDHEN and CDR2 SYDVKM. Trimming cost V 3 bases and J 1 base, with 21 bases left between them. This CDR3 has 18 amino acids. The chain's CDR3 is CASSFYKPRRGHNYGYTF. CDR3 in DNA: TGTGCCAGCAGTTTCTACAAACCCCGCAGGGGACATAACTATGGCTACACCTTC.

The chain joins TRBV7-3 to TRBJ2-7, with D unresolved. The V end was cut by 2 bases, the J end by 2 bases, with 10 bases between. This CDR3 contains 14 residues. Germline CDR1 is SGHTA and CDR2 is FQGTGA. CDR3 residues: CASSLSPGTYEQYF. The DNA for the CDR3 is TGTGCCAGCAGCTTATCTCCAGGAACCTACGAGCAGTACTTC.

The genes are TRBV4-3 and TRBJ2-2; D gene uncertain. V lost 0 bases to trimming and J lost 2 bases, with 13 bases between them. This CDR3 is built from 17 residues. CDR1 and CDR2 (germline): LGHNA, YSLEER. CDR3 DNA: TGCGCCAGCAGCCAAGATATTCGACTCACAAACACCGGGGAGCTGTTTTTT. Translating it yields CASSQDIRLTNTGELFF.

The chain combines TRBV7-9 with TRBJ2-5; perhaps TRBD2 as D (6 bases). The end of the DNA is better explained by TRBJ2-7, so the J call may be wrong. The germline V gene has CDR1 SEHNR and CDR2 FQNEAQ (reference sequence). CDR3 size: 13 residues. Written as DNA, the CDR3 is TGTGCCAGCAGCTTAGCGGCCGGGAGCGAGCAGTACTTC. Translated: CASSLAAGSEQYF.

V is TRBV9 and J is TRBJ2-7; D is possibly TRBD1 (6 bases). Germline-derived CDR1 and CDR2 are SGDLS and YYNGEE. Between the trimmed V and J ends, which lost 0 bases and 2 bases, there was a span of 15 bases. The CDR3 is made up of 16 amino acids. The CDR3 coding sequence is TGTGCCAGCAGCGTAGGGCCAGGGGATCCCCCCTACGAGCAGTACTTC. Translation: CASSVGPGDPPYEQYF. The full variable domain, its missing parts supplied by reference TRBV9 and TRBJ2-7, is DSGVTQTPKHLITATGQRVTLRCSPRSGDLSVYWYQQSLDQGLQFLIQYYNGEERAKGNILERFSAQQFPDLHSELNLSSLELGDSALYFCASSVGPGDPPYEQYFGPGTRLTVT.

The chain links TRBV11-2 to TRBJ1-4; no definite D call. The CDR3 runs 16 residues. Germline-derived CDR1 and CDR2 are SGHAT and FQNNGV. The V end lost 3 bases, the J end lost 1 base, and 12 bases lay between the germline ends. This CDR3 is CASSFFGLRTNEKLFF. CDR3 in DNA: TGTGCCAGCAGCTTCTTCGGGTTAAGAACTAATGAAAAACTGTTTTTT.